The 12 T cell receptor beta chains below come from one sample, sequenced in a study of T cell changes during pregnancy in multiple sclerosis. TCRdb keeps only in-frame clones here, not all; method: immunoSEQ multiplex PCR. Of about 68,000 clones detected, 92% appear once; the ten largest clones hold around 1.3%. The sample here was peripheral blood, taken in the second trimester of pregnancy. The receptors were gathered from a female donor in good health, enrolled as a control in a pregnancy study.

J is TRBJ2-5 and V is TRBV11-2; no firm D call. This CDR3 comprises 12 residues. The V end was cut by 3 bases, the J end by 4 bases, with 6 bases between. Germline CDR1 and CDR2: SGHAT and FQNNGV. The CDR3 reads CASSFGRETQYF. In DNA, the CDR3 is TGTGCCAGCAGCTTTGGCAGAGAGACCCAGTACTTC.

This chain uses TRBV7-2 with TRBJ2-1, with 13 bases identical to TRBD2. This CDR3 is built from 15 residues. V shed 6 bases, J shed 8 bases, and the junction held 7 bases outside the gene matches. Germline values: CDR1 SGHTA, CDR2 FQGNSA. CDR3 DNA: TGTGCCAGCAGAACCCGGACTAGCGGGAGCTATGAGCAGTTCTTC. Its protein is CASRTRTSGSYEQFF.

This chain joins TRBV28 and TRBJ1-2; 8 bases line up with TRBD1. J lost 8 bases, V lost 4 bases, and 12 bases had no gene match. Germline-derived CDR1 and CDR2 are MDHEN and SYDVKM. The CDR3 sequence is 15 residues long. DNA for the CDR3: TGTGCCAGCAGTTACGGACAGGGCTCAGGGAGCGGCTACACCTTC. It yields the protein CASSYGQGSGSGYTF.

This chain connects TRBV27 to TRBJ2-1; 12 bases map to TRBD2. J lost 11 bases, V lost 4 bases, and 9 bases had no gene match. CDR3 length equals 15 residues. Germline CDR1 MNHEY, CDR2 SMNVEV (reference sequence). DNA for the CDR3: TGTGCCAGCAGTTATGGGGGACTAGCGGGCGTACAGCAGTTCTTC. Its translation is CASSYGGLAGVQQFF.

This clone was seen once. The gene calls are TRBV7-9 and TRBJ1-2; possibly TRBD1 for D (6 bases). This CDR3 contains 14 residues. Germline CDR1 and CDR2: SEHNR and FQNEAQ (reference sequence). Trimming stripped 0 bases from V and 4 bases from J, with 9 bases between. CDR3 in DNA: TGTGCCAGCAGCTTAGCCCGGGACATCTATGGCTACACCTTC. As protein: CASSLARDIYGYTF.

This chain connects TRBV27 to TRBJ2-5; D is possibly TRBD2 (5 bases). CDR3 size: 13 residues. V dropped 7 bases and J dropped 5 bases, with 14 bases sitting between them. Germline V gives CDR1 MNHEY, CDR2 SMNVEV (reference sequence). The CDR3, as DNA: TGTGCCAGCACCAACTACTCGGGGGAGACCCAGTACTTC. Its protein is CASTNYSGETQYF.

The CDR3 sequence: CASRAPGGGEQYF. CDR3 in DNA: TGTGCCAGCAGGGCTCCCGGGGGGGGCGAGCAGTACTTC. V gene TRBV27 combines with J gene TRBJ2-7; 8 bases line up with TRBD2. This CDR3 is 13 amino acids long. CDR1 and CDR2 (germline): MNHEY, SMNVEV (reference sequence). The V and J ends lost 6 bases and 6 bases, in that order; junction bases with no gene match: 7.

The chain recombines TRBV15 with TRBJ2-1, with TRBD1 matching 11 bases. With V trimmed by 0 bases and J by 8 bases, 6 bases remained unmatched. This CDR3 has 16 residues. Germline V lookup: CDR1 LNHNV, CDR2 YYDKDF (reference sequence). CDR3 nucleotide sequence: TGTGCCACCAGCAGAGAGGTCGGACAGGGGGCAGATGAGCAGTTCTTC. Protein: CATSREVGQGADEQFF.

This sequence joins TRBV5-6 and TRBJ1-1; D remains ambiguous. Germline CDR1 SGHDT, CDR2 YYEEEE. CDR3 size: 12 residues. V lost 5 bases, J lost 0 bases, and 5 bases lay in between. As DNA, the CDR3 is TGTGCCAGCAGTGTCATGAACACTGAAGCTTTCTTT. Its protein is CASSVMNTEAFF.

V and J are TRBV11-2 and TRBJ1-4, with 7 bases matching TRBD1. The CDR3 loop spans 15 amino acids. CDR1 and CDR2 (germline): SGHAT, FQNNGV. V lost 3 bases, J lost 7 bases, and 8 bases stayed unmatched. CDR3 DNA: TGTGCCAGCAGCTTCTTAGGACAGGACCTTGAAAAACTGTTTTTT. This translates into CASSFLGQDLEKLFF.

V is TRBV30 and J is TRBJ2-5; D is unclear. The CDR3 contains 13 residues. CDR1 is GTSNPN, CDR2 SVGIG, per germline (reference sequence). Trimming removed 1 base at V and 2 bases at J, with 8 bases between. DNA of the CDR3: TGTGCCTGGAGTGGTGGAGTTCAAGAGACCCAGTACTTC. It encodes CAWSGGVQETQYF.

The chain carries TRBV2 and TRBJ1-2, with a tentative D call TRBD1 (5 bases). Trimming removed 6 bases from V and 0 bases from J, with 11 bases in between. This CDR3 is built from 14 residues. Germline CDR1 reads SNHLY; CDR2 reads FYNNEI. The CDR3 loop reads CASSGGTANYGYTF. DNA for the CDR3: TGTGCCAGCAGCGGCGGGACGGCTAACTATGGCTACACCTTC. Supplemented by reference TRBV2 and TRBJ1-2, the full variable domain reads EPEVTQTPSHQVTQMGQEVILRCVPISNHLYFYWYRQILGQKVEFLVSFYNNEISEKSEIFDDQFSVERPDGSNFTLKIRSTKLEDSAMYFCASSGGTANYGYTFGSGTRLTVV.